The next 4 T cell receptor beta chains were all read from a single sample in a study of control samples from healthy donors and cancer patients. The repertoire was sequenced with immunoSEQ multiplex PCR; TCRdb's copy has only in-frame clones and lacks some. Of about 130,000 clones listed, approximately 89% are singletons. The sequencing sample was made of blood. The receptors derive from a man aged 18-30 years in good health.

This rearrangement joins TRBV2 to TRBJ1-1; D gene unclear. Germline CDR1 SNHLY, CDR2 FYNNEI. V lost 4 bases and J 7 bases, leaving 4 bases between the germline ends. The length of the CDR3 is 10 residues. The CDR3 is CASSGVEAFF. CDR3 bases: TGTGCCAGCAGTGGAGTTGAAGCTTTCTTT.

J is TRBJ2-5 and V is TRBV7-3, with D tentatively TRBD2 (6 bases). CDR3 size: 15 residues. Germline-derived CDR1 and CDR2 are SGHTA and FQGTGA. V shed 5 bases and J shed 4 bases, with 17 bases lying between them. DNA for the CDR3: TGTGCCAGCAGCAAGGCTGGGAGCGGGCGAGAGACCCAGTACTTC. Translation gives CASSKAGSGRETQYF.

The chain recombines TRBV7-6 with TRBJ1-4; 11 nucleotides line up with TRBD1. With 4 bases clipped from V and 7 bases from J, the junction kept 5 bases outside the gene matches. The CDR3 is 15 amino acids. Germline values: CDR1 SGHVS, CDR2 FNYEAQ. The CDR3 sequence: CASSSRTGGTEKLFF. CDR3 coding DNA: TGTGCCAGCAGCTCTAGGACAGGGGGCACTGAAAAACTGTTTTTT.

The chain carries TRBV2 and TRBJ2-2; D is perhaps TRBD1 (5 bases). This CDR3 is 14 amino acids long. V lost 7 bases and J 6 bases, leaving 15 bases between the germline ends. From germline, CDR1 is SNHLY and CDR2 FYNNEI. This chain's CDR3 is CASTPVGAAGELFF. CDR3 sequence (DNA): TGTGCCAGCACCCCTGTAGGGGCGGCCGGGGAGCTGTTTTTT.